This T cell receptor beta chain was documented in a study of naive and memory T cell subsets. An equimolar mix of two oligonucleotides served as the beta constant-region primer for TRBC1 and TRBC2. Four rounds of PCR amplified the ligated cDNA using nested alpha and beta constant-region primers plus SP2. MiXCR, applied by TCRdb to the UMI-ligation and nested PCR reads, yields one record per CDR3 protein. This sample has about 120,000 distinct CDR3 sequences, with just over 35% found just once. Sequential positive selection took CD4 T cells first, then CD8 T cells. Germline V gene sequence: CDR1 SGHTA, CDR2 FQGNSA. V dropped 6 bases and J dropped 3; count of bases not matched to a gene: 8. This CDR3 has 17 residues.

This TCR was recovered from a human donor in good health. The sequenced sample was central memory CD4+ T cells from blood. This rearrangement joins TRBV7-2 to TRBJ2-3; 14 bases agree with TRBD2. CDR3 in amino acids: CASRRVGTSGSTDTQYF. The CDR3 DNA sequence: TGTGCCAGCAGACGTGTTGGGACTAGCGGGAGTACAGATACGCAGTATTTT. Variable domain in full (rest from reference TRBV7-2 and TRBJ2-3): GAGVSQSPSNKVTEKGKDVELRCDPISGHTALYWYRQSLGQGLEFLIYFQGNSAPDKSGLPSDRFSAERTGGSVSTLTIQRTQQEDSAVYLCASRRVGTSGSTDTQYFGPGTRLTVL.